Listed below are T cell receptor beta chains from one sample, sequenced in a study of CD8+ T cells in alopecia areata. Some clones are missing from TCRdb's copy, which holds only in-frame ones; the method was immunoSEQ multiplex PCR. The profile shows around 5,400 clones, around 60% of them singletons. The sample comprised skin. The receptor set was obtained from a human donor with alopecia areata. Each CDR3 is given with its conserved first and last residue. A D gene is named only where the DNA matches it firmly. Clone size is given for some rows only: seen once, a few or many times, or a class if the clone is expanded.

D: TRBD2; V: TRBV9; size: few; J: TRBJ2-7; CDR3: CASSVGASGGPREQYF; DNA: TGTGCCAGCAGCGTAGGGGCTAGCGGGGGCCCTCGGGAGCAGTACTTC
D: NA; V: TRBV28; size: NA; J: TRBJ2-1; CDR3: CASSLVGNRGEQFF; DNA: TGTGCCAGCAGTTTAGTCGGGAATAGAGGTGAGCAGTTCTTC
D: NA; V: TRBV4-1; size: NA; J: TRBJ2-5; CDR3: CASSQDLETQYF; DNA: TGCGCCAGCAGCCAAGATCTGGAGACCCAGTACTTC
D: TRBD1; V: TRBV6-6; size: NA; J: TRBJ1-4; CDR3: CASSRYGTGNEKLFF; DNA: TGTGCCAGCAGTAGATACGGGACAGGAAATGAAAAACTGTTTTTT
D: NA; V: TRBV6-5; size: NA; J: TRBJ2-5; CDR3: CASSYRGDTRETQYF; DNA: TGTGCCAGCAGTTACAGGGGGGACACCAGGGAGACCCAGTACTTC
D: NA; V: TRBV7-3; size: few; J: TRBJ1-4; CDR3: CASSLTGGRNEKLFF; DNA: TGTGCCAGCAGCTTAACGGGGGGCCGGAATGAAAAACTGTTTTTT
D: NA; V: TRBV5-4; size: NA; J: TRBJ1-1; CDR3: CASSLEGFTEAFF; DNA: TGTGCCAGCAGCTTGGAAGGGTTCACTGAAGCTTTCTTT
D: TRBD1; V: TRBV10-3; size: NA; J: TRBJ1-5; CDR3: CAVSPQGAYQPQHF; DNA: TGTGCCGTCTCCCCTCAGGGGGCGTATCAGCCCCAGCATTTT
D: TRBD2; V: TRBV5-1; size: NA; J: TRBJ2-7; CDR3: CASSPGLAGFGNDEQYF; DNA: TGCGCCAGCAGCCCGGGACTAGCGGGCTTCGGGAACGACGAGCAGTACTTC
D: NA; V: TRBV10-2; size: few; J: TRBJ2-7; CDR3: CASSVERTYEQYF; DNA: TGCGCCAGCAGTGTGGAACGGACCTACGAGCAGTACTTC
D: NA; V: TRBV6-1; size: NA; J: TRBJ1-6; CDR3: CASSVETVNSPLHF; DNA: TGTGCCAGCAGTGTTGAGACAGTCAATTCACCCCTCCACTTT
D: NA; V: TRBV19; size: NA; J: TRBJ2-7; CDR3: CASSILGSSYEQYF; DNA: TGTGCCAGTAGTATTCTAGGCAGCTCCTACGAGCAGTACTTC
D: TRBD1; V: TRBV7-9; size: NA; J: TRBJ1-2; CDR3: CASSRGTGENSYTF; DNA: TGTGCCAGCAGCCGAGGGACAGGGGAGAATAGCTACACCTTC
D: NA; V: TRBV7-2; size: once; J: TRBJ1-1; CDR3: CASSGGGAIMNTEAFF; DNA: TGTGCCAGCAGCGGGGGCGGGGCAATCATGAACACTGAAGCTTTCTTT